This entry describes one TCR beta chain. The data derive from a study of blood T cell repertoires in COVID-19. Germline loops: CDR1 KGHSH, CDR2 LQKENI. V gave up 5 bases and J gave up 5 bases, with 30 bases separating them. CDR3 length: 19 amino acids. Under the authors' procedure: Using reference gene primer amplification, nucleated cell counts were estimated. Profiling relied on immunoSEQ multiplex PCR, and the TCRdb table lists in-frame clones only, not all of them. V and J calls and clone size are copied from that table; D and trimming were computed from the DNA. The sample carries fewer than 250,000 clones, less than 90% recorded once. The study assigned cohorts using participant-reported clinical history.

This chain links TRBV18 with TRBJ1-2, with a possible D match to TRBD1 (6 bases). What was sequenced was PBMCs or T cells enriched from blood (not recorded which). The TCR originated in a woman under 40 who had been exposed to COVID-19. The CDR3 DNA reads as TGTGCCAGCTCAAACACGGCCGCCGGCGCGGGGGGCGACGTGTATGGCTACACCTTC. Its translation: CASSNTAAGAGGDVYGYTF.